This T cell receptor (beta chain) appears in the sequencing data of a study of cytomegalovirus exposure and HLA in healthy donors. Regarding the study as a whole: For most subjects, TCR beta sequences were reported to predict HLA-A and HLA-B alleles with accuracy. Common viral pathogens were later found to be apparently linked to several of the most significant clusters.

Healthy bone marrow donors supplied every sample. Germline V lookup: CDR1 SGHRS, CDR2 YFSETQ. The J segment lost 7 bases and the V segment lost 2 bases, leaving 8 bases of the junction unmatched. The CDR3 is 15 residues long. A word on this clone: Its antigen remains unidentified.

13 Jbeta primers and 60 Vbeta primers were used for the PCR. The assay was immunoSEQ multiplex PCR, and TCRdb's table has in-frame clones only and misses some. Of about 160,000 clones detected, roughly 80% appear once; the ten largest clones hold less than 3%. The chain carries TRBV5-1 and TRBJ2-1; 8 nucleotides match TRBD2. This receptor was obtained from a male donor in good health and CMV-seronegative. The sample consisted of PBMCs. The CDR3 DNA is TGCGCCAGCAGCTTCCGGGAGGGCCCTATAAATGAGCAGTTCTTC. Protein sequence: CASSFREGPINEQFF.